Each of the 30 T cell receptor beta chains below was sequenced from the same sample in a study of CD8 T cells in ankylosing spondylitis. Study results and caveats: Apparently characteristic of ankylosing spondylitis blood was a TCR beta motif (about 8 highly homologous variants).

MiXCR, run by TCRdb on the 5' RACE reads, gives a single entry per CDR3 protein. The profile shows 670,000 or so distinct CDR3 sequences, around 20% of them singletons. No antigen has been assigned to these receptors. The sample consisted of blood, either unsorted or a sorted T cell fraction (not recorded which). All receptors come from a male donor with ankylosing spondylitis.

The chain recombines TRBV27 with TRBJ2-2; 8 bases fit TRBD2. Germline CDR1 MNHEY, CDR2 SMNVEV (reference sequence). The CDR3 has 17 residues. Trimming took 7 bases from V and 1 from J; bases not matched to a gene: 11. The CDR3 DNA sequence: TGTGCCAGCAACCCCGGTTGGCTAGCGGGGAACACCGGGGAGCTGTTTTTT. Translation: CASNPGWLAGNTGELFF.

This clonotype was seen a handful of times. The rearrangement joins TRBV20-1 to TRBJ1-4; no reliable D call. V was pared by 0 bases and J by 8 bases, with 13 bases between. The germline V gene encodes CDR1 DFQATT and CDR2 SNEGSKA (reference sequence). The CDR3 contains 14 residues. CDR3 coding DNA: TGCAGTGCTAGAGATTTGTTAGGGAACGAAAAACTGTTTTTT. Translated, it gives CSARDLLGNEKLFF.

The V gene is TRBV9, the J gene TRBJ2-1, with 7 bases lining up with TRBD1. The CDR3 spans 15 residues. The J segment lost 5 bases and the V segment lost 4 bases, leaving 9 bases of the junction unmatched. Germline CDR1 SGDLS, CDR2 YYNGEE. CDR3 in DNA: TGTGCCAGCAGCCCATATGGACAGGAACACAATGAGCAGTTCTTC. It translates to CASSPYGQEHNEQFF.

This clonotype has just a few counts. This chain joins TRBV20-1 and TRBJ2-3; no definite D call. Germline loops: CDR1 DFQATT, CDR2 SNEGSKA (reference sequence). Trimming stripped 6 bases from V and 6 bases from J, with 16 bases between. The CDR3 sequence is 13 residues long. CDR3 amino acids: CSALSLRGDTQYF. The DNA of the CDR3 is TGCAGTGCCCTATCTCTCCGTGGCGATACGCAGTATTTT.

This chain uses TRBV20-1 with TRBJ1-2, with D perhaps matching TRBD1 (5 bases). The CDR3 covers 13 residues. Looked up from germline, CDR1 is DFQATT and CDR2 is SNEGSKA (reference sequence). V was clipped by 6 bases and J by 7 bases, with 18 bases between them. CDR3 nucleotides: TGCAGTGCCGCAAAAGTAGGGGAGGGTGGCTACACCTTC. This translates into CSAAKVGEGGYTF.

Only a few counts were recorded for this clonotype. The CDR3: CASTIQGVATGELFF. CDR3 nucleotide sequence: TGCGCCAGCACCATCCAGGGGGTGGCCACCGGGGAGCTGTTTTTT. The chain is built from TRBV5-1 and TRBJ2-2; 7 nucleotides align to TRBD1. The CDR3 covers 15 residues. Germline V CDR1 and CDR2: SGHRS, YFSETQ. The V and J ends lost 6 bases and 4 bases, in that order; junction bases with no gene match: 9. The full variable domain, its missing parts supplied by reference TRBV5-1 and TRBJ2-2, is KAGVTQTPRYLIKTRGQQVTLSCSPISGHRSVSWYQQTPGQGLQFLFEYFSETQRNKGNFPGRFSGRQFSNSRSEMNVSTLELGDSALYLCASTIQGVATGELFFGEGSRLTVL.

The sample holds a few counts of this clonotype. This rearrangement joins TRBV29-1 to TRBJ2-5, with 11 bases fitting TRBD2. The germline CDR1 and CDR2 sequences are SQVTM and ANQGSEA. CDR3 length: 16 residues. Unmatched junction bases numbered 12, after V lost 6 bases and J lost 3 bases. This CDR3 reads CSVRGPTSGNKETQYF. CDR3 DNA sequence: TGCAGCGTCCGAGGGCCGACTAGCGGGAATAAAGAGACCCAGTACTTC.

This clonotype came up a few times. CDR3 sequence: CSVATGETEAFF. The CDR3 bases are TGCAGCGTAGCGACAGGGGAAACTGAAGCTTTCTTT. This chain uses TRBV29-1 with TRBJ1-1; 8 bases align to TRBD1. The germline CDR1 and CDR2 sequences are SQVTM and ANQGSEA. The CDR3 sequence is 12 residues long. V lost 6 bases and J lost 5; bases outside the gene matches: 5.

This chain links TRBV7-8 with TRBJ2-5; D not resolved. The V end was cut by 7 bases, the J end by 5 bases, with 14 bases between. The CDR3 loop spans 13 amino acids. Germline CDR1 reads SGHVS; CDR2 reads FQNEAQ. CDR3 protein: CASTIRYEETQYF. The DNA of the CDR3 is TGTGCCAGCACCATCCGGTACGAGGAGACCCAGTACTTC. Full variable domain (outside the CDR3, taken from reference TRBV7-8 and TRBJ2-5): GAGVSQSPRYKVAKRGQDVALRCDPISGHVSLFWYQQALGQGPEFLTYFQNEAQLDKSGLPSDRFFAERPEGSVSTLKIQRTQQEDSAVYLCASTIRYEETQYFGPGTRLLVL.

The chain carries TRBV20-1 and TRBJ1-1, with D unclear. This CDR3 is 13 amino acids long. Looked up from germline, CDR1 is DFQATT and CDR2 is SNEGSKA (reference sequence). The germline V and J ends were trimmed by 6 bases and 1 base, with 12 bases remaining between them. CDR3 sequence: CSATNNKNTEAFF. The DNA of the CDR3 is TGCAGTGCCACCAATAACAAGAACACTGAAGCTTTCTTT.

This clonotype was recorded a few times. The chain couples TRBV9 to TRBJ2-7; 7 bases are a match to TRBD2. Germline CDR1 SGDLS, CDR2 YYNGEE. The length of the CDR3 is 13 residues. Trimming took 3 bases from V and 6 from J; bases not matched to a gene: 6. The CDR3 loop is CASSEGEGSEQYF. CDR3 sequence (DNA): TGTGCCAGCAGCGAAGGGGAGGGTAGCGAGCAGTACTTC.

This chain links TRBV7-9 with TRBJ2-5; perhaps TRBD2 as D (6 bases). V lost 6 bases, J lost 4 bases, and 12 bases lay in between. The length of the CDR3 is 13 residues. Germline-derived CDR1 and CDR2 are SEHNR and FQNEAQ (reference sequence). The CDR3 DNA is TGTGCCAGCAGTCTTACTAGCACAGAGACCCAGTACTTC. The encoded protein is CASSLTSTETQYF.

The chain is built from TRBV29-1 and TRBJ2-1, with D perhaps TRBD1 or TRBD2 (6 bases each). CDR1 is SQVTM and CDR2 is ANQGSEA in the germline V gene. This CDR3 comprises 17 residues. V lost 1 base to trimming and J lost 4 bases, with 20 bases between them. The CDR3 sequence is CSVEGVSSGAYYNEQFF. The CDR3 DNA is TGCAGCGTTGAAGGGGTCTCCTCGGGGGCTTATTACAATGAGCAGTTCTTC.

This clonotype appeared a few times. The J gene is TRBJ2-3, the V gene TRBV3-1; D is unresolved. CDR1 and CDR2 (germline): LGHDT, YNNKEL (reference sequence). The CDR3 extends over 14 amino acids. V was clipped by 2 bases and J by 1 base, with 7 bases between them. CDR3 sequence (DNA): TGTGCCAGCAGCCAAATTGAGGGCACAGATACGCAGTATTTT. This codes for CASSQIEGTDTQYF.

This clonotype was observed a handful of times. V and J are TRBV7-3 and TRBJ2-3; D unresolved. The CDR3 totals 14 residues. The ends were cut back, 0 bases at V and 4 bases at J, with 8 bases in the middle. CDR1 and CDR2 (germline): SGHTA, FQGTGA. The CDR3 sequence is CASSLTGSADTQYF. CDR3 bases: TGTGCCAGCAGCTTAACTGGCTCGGCAGATACGCAGTATTTT.

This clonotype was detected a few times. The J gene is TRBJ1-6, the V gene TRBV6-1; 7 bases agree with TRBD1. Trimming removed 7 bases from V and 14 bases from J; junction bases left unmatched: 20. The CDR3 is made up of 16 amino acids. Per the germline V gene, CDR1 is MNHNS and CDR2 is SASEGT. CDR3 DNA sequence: TGTGCCAGCACTCCGAATCTGGGACAGAGTACCCCAACCCTCCACTTT. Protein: CASTPNLGQSTPTLHF.

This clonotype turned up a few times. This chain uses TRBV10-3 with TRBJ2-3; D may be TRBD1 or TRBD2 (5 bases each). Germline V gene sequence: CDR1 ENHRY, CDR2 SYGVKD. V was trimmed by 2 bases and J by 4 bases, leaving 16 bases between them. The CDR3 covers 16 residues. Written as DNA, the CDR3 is TGTGCCATCAGTGAGGTGGACACCAGGCGGGCAGATACGCAGTATTTT. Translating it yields CAISEVDTRRADTQYF.

CDR3: CASSSAAGSTDTQYF. The DNA of the CDR3 is TGCGCCAGCAGCTCGGCAGCGGGAAGCACAGATACGCAGTATTTT. The genes are TRBV5-1 and TRBJ2-3; TRBD2 aligns across 7 bases. Trimming cost V 3 bases and J 0 bases; bases outside gene matches: 4. The CDR3 is made up of 15 amino acids. The germline V gene has CDR1 SGHRS and CDR2 YFSETQ.

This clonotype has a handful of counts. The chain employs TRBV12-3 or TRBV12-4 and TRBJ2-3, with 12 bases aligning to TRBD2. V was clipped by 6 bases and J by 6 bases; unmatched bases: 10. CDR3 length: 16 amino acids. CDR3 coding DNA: TGTGCCAGCAGCCTAGGGGGACTAGCGGGTAGCGATACGCAGTATTTT. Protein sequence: CASSLGGLAGSDTQYF.

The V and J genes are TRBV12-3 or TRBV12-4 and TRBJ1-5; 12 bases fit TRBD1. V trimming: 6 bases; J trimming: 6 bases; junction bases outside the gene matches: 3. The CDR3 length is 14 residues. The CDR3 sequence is CASRGQGASQPQHF. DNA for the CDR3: TGTGCCAGCAGGGGACAGGGGGCCTCTCAGCCCCAGCATTTT.

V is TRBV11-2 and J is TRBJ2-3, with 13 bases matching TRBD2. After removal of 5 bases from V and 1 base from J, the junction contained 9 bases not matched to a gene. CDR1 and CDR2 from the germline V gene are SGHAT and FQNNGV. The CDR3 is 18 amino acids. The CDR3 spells CASSHRLAGGRRTDTQYF. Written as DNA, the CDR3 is TGTGCCAGCAGCCACAGACTAGCGGGGGGACGCCGCACAGATACGCAGTATTTT.

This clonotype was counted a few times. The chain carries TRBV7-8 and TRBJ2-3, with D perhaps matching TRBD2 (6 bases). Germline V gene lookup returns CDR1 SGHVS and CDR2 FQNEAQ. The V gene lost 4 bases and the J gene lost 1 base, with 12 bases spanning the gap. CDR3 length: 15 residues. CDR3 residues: CASSSRGYGTDTQYF. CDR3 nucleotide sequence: TGTGCCAGCAGCTCCCGGGGGTACGGCACAGATACGCAGTATTTT.

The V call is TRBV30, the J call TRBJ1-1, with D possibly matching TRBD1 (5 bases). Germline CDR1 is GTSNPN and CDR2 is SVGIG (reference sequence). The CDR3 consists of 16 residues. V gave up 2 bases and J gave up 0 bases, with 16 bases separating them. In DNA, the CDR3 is TGTGCCTGGAGTTACCATCTGGGACGCATGAACACTGAAGCTTTCTTT. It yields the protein CAWSYHLGRMNTEAFF.

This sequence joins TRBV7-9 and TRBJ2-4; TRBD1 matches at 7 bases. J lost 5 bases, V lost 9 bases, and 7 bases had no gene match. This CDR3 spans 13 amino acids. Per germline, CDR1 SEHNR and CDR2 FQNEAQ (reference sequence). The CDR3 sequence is CASDRDSENIQYF. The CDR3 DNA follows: TGTGCCAGTGACCGGGACAGTGAAAACATTCAGTACTTC.

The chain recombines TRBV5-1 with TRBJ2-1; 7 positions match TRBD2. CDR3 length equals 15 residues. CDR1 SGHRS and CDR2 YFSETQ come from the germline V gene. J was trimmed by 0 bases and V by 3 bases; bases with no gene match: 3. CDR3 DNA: TGCGCCAGCAGCTGGGGGGGGAGCTCCTACAATGAGCAGTTCTTC. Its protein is CASSWGGSSYNEQFF. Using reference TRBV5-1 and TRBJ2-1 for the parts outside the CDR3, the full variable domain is KAGVTQTPRYLIKTRGQQVTLSCSPISGHRSVSWYQQTPGQGLQFLFEYFSETQRNKGNFPGRFSGRQFSNSRSEMNVSTLELGDSALYLCASSWGGSSYNEQFFGPGTRLTVL.

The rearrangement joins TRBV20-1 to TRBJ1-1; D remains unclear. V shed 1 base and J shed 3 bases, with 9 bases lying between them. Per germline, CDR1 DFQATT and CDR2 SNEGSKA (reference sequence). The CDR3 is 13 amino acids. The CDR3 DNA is TGCAGTGCTAGAGGGGAAGCGGACACTGAAGCTTTCTTT. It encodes CSARGEADTEAFF.

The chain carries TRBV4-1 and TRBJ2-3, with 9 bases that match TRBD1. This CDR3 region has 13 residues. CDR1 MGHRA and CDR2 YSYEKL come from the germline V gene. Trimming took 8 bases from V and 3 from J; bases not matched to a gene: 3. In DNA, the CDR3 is TGCGCCAGCCGGGACAGGGAAACAGATACGCAGTATTTT. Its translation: CASRDRETDTQYF.

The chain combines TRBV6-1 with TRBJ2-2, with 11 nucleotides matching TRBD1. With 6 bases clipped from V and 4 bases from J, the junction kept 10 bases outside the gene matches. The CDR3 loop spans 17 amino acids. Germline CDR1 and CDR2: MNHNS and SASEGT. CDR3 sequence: CASRPTEDRGRTGELFF. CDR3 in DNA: TGTGCCAGCAGGCCCACTGAGGACAGGGGGCGCACCGGGGAGCTGTTTTTT.

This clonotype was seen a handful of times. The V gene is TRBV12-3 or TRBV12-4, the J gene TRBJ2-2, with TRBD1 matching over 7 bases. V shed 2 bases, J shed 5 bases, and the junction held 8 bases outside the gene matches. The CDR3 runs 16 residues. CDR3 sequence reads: CASSLFAGGGTGELFF. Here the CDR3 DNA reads TGTGCCAGCAGTTTATTTGCAGGGGGTGGAACCGGGGAGCTGTTTTTT.

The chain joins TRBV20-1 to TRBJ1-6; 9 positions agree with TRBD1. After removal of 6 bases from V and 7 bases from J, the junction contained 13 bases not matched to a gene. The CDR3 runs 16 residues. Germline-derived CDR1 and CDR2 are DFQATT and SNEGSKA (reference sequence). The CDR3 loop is CSASSGGTGTNSPLHF. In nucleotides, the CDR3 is TGCAGTGCATCCTCCGGTGGGACAGGGACAAATTCACCCCTCCACTTT.